This T cell receptor (beta chain) was sequenced for a study of response to subunit inactivated influenza vaccine. This clonotype was found a few times. One entry per CDR3 protein results from TCRdb running MiXCR on the RT-PCR reads. The profile shows about 570,000 distinct CDR3 sequences, around 11% of them singletons. The same specimen was also included in a second study, on T cells expressing NK-cell markers. Per that paper: UMI-tagged 5'RACE template switching yielded the TCR beta cDNA.

Sequenced here: PBMCs from blood, sampled on the day of vaccination. This TCR derives from a man aged 50 or older who received an inactivated influenza vaccine.

For the CDR3, the DNA is TGCAGCGTTGAAGTCGAAGGAAACACTGAAGCTTTCTTT. This gives the protein CSVEVEGNTEAFF. The chain is built from TRBV29-1 and TRBJ1-1; D is uncertain. The CDR3 extends over 13 amino acids. Germline V gives CDR1 SQVTM, CDR2 ANQGSEA. The ends were cut back, 1 base at V and 2 bases at J, with 8 bases in the middle.